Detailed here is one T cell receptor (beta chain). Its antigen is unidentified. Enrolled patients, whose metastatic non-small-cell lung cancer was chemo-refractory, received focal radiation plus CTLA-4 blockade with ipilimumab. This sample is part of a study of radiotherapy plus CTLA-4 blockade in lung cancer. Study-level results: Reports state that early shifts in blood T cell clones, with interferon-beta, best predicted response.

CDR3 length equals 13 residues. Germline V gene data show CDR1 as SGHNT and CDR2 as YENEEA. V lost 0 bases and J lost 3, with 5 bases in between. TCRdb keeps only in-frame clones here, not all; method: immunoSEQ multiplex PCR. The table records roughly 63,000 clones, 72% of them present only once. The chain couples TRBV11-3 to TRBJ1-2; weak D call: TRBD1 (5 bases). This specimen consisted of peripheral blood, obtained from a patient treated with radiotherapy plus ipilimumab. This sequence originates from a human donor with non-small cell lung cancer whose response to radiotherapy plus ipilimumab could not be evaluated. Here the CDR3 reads CASSLDRDYGYTF. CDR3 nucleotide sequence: TGTGCCAGCAGCTTAGACAGGGACTATGGCTACACCTTC.